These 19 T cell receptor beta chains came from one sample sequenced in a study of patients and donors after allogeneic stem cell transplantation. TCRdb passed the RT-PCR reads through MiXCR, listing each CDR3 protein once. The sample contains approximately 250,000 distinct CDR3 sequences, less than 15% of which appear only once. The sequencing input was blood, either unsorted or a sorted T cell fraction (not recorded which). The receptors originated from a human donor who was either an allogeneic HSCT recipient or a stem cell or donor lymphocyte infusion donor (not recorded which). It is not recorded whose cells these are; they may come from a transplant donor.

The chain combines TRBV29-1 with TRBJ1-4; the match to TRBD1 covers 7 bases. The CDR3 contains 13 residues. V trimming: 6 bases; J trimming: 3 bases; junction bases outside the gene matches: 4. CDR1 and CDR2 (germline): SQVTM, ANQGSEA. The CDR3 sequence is CSVVQGPNEKLFF. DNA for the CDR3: TGCAGCGTAGTACAGGGGCCTAATGAAAAACTGTTTTTT.

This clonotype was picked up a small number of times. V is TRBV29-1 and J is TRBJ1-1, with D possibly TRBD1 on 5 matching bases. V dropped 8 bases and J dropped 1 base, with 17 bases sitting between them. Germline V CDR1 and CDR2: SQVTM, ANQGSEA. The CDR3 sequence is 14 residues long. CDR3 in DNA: TGCAGCTCGAGGGCAGGTGGGGGGAACACTGAAGCTTTCTTT. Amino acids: CSSRAGGGNTEAFF. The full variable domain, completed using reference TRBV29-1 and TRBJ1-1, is SAVISQKPSRDICQRGTSLTIQCQVDSQVTMMFWYRQQPGQSLTLIATANQGSEATYESGFVIDKFPISRPNLTFSTLTVSNMSPEDSSIYLCSSRAGGGNTEAFFGQGTRLTVV.

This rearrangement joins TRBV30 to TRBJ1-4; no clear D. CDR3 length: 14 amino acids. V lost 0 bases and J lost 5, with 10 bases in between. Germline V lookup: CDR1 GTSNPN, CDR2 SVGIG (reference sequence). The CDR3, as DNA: TGTGCCTGGAGTGTTTCCGGGGTGAATGAAAAACTGTTTTTT. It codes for CAWSVSGVNEKLFF.

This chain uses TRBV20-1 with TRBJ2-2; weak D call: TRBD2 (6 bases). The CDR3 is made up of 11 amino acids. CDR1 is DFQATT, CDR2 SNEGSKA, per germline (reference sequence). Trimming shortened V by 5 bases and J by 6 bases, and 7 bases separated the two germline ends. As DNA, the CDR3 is TGCAGTGCTGGGAGGTCCGGGGAGCTGTTTTTT. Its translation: CSAGRSGELFF.

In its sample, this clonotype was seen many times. The CDR3 region has the DNA TGCGCCAGCAGCTTTAGCGGGAGTCGGGAGACCCAGTACTTC. Amino acids: CASSFSGSRETQYF. The chain combines TRBV5-1 with TRBJ2-5; 9 positions agree with TRBD2. The CDR3 covers 14 residues. The trim removed 2 bases at V and 5 bases at J, leaving 4 bases unmatched. Per germline, CDR1 SGHRS and CDR2 YFSETQ.

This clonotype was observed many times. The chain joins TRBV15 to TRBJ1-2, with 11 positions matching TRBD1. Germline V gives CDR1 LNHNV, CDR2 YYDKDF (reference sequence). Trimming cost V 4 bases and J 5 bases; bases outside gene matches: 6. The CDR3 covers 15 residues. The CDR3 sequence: CATSTTGTGGYGYTF. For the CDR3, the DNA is TGTGCCACCAGCACTACCGGGACAGGGGGGTATGGCTACACCTTC.

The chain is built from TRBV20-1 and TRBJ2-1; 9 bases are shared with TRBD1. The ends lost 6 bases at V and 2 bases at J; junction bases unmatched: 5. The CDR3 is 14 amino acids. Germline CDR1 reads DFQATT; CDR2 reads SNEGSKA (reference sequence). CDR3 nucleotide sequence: TGCAGTGCGGTGACAGGGGGAACCTACAATGAGCAGTTCTTC. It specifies CSAVTGGTYNEQFF.

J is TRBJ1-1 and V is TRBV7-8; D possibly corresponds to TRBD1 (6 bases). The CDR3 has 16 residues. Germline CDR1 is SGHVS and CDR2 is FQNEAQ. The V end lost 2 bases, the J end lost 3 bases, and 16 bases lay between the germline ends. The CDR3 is CASSLIGGAQDTEAFF. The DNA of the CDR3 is TGTGCCAGCAGCTTAATCGGGGGCGCCCAGGACACTGAAGCTTTCTTT.

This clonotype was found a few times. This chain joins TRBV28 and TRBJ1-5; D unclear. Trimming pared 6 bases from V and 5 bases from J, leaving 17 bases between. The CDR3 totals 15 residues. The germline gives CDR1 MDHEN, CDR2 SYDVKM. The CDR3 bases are TGTGCCAGCAGCTACCGGGCCCGACCCCATCAGCCCCAGCATTTT. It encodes CASSYRARPHQPQHF.

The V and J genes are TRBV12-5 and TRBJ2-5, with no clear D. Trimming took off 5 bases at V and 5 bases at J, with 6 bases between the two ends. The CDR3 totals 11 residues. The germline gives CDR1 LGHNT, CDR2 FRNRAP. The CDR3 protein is CASGPRETQYF. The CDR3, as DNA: TGTGCTAGTGGTCCCAGGGAGACCCAGTACTTC.

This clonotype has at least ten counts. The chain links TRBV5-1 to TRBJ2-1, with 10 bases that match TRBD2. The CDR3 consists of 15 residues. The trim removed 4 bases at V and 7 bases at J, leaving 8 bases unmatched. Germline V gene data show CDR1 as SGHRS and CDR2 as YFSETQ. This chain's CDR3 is CASSPERGGWNEQFF. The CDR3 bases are TGCGCCAGCAGCCCAGAGCGGGGGGGCTGGAATGAGCAGTTCTTC.

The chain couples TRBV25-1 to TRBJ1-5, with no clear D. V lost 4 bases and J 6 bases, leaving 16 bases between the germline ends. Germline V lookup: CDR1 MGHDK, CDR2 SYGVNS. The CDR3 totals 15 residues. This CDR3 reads CASSGTRGAGQPQHF. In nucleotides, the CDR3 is TGTGCCAGCAGTGGGACCCGGGGAGCGGGTCAGCCCCAGCATTTT.

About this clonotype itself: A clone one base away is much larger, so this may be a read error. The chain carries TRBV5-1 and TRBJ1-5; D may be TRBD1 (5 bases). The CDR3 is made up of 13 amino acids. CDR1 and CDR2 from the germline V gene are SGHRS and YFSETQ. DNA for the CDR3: TGCGCCCCCCCACCGCGGGGCAATCAGCCCCAGGATTTT. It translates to CAPPPRGNQPQDF.

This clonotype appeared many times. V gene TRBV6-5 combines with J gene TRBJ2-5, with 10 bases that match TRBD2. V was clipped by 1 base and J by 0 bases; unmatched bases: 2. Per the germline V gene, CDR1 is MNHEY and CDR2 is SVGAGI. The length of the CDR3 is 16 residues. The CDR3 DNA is TGTGCCAGCAGTTACTTCGGGACTAGCGACCAAGAGACCCAGTACTTC. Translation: CASSYFGTSDQETQYF.

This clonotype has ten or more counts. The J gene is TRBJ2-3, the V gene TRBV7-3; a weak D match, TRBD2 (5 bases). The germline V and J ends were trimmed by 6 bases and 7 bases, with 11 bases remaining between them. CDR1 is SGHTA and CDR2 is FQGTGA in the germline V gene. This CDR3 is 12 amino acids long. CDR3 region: CASRSSGNTQYF. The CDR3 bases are TGTGCCAGCAGGTCATCCGGGAATACGCAGTATTTT.

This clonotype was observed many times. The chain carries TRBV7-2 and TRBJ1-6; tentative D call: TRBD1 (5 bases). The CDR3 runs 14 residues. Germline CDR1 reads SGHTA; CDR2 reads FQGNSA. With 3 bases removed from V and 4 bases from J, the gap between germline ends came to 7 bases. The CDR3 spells CASSLGGYNSPLHF. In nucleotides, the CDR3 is TGTGCCAGCAGCTTGGGGGGTTATAATTCACCCCTCCACTTT.

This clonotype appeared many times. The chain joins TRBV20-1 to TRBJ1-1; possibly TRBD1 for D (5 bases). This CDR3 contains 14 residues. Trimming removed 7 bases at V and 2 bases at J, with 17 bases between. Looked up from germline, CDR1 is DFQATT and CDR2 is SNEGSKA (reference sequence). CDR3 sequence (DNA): TGCAGTGTCCGGGACCCGCTCCTTAACACTGAAGCTTTCTTT. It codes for CSVRDPLLNTEAFF.

CDR3 region: CAWSHEGLSGELFF. The CDR3 bases are TGTGCCTGGAGCCATGAGGGTTTATCGGGGGAGCTGTTTTTT. The chain combines TRBV30 with TRBJ2-2; D possibly corresponds to TRBD2 (5 bases). CDR3 length equals 14 residues. Per germline, CDR1 GTSNPN and CDR2 SVGIG (reference sequence). The V end lost 3 bases, the J end lost 8 bases, and 16 bases lay between the germline ends.

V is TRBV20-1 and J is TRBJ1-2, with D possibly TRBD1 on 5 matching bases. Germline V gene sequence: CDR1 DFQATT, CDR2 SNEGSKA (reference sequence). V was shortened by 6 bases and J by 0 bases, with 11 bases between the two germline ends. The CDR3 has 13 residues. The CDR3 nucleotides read TGCAGTGCGGGACCCGGGTCTAACTATGGCTACACCTTC. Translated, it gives CSAGPGSNYGYTF.